A single sample gave rise to the 11 T cell receptor beta chains below, sequenced in a study of blood T cell repertoires in COVID-19. Using immunoSEQ multiplex PCR, the repertoire was profiled, and TCRdb retains in-frame clones only, with some absent. The sample has about 22,000 clones, around three quarters seen once. The sequencing input was peripheral blood. These receptors were collected from a man aged 55 to 70 with active COVID-19.

The gene calls are TRBV5-8 and TRBJ2-5, with D hard to call. Trimming stripped 2 bases from V and 2 bases from J, with 13 bases between. Germline V gene lookup returns CDR1 SGHTS and CDR2 YDEGEE. CDR3 length: 15 residues. The CDR3 reads CASSFSLDRQETQYF. CDR3 coding DNA: TGTGCCAGCAGCTTTAGTCTCGATAGACAAGAGACCCAGTACTTC.

This sequence joins TRBV9 and TRBJ2-3; TRBD1 aligns across 8 bases. The CDR3 is 13 residues long. Germline V gene sequence: CDR1 SGDLS, CDR2 YYNGEE. The V and J ends lost 4 bases and 6 bases, in that order; junction bases with no gene match: 4. The DNA of the CDR3 is TGTGCCAGCAGCACAGGGGGTGCGGATACGCAGTATTTT. This gives the protein CASSTGGADTQYF. The entire variable domain, with the rest obtained from reference TRBV9 and TRBJ2-3, is as follows: DSGVTQTPKHLITATGQRVTLRCSPRSGDLSVYWYQQSLDQGLQFLIQYYNGEERAKGNILERFSAQQFPDLHSELNLSSLELGDSALYFCASSTGGADTQYFGPGTRLTVL.

J is TRBJ2-1 and V is TRBV7-2; the match to TRBD2 covers 10 bases. J lost 8 bases, V lost 6 bases, and 10 bases had no gene match. Per germline, CDR1 SGHTA and CDR2 FQGNSA. CDR3 size: 15 residues. The CDR3 DNA reads TGTGCCAGCAGGGGCGAAGCGGGAGGGCCGTATGAGCAGTTCTTC. It encodes CASRGEAGGPYEQFF.

This clone is labeled medium-sized. In the same sample, other DNA sequences code for this CDR3. In DNA form, the CDR3 reads TGCGCCAGCAGCCAAGATTTAGGCGGTGCCTCCTACGAGCAGTACTTC. Protein: CASSQDLGGASYEQYF. The chain has TRBV4-3 and TRBJ2-7; D gene unclear. CDR3 length equals 16 residues. Germline V gene sequence: CDR1 LGHNA, CDR2 YSLEER. The V gene lost 0 bases and the J gene lost 0 bases, with 12 bases spanning the gap.

The chain links TRBV5-1 to TRBJ2-7; 15 nucleotides line up with TRBD2. Germline values: CDR1 SGHRS, CDR2 YFSETQ. The CDR3 is 17 residues long. V lost 3 bases, J lost 0 bases, and 4 bases stayed unmatched. The DNA of the CDR3 is TGCGCCAGCAGCTCGGGACTAGCGGGGGGTGACTCCTACGAGCAGTACTTC. Amino acids: CASSSGLAGGDSYEQYF. Full variable domain (remainder filled in from reference TRBV5-1 and TRBJ2-7): KAGVTQTPRYLIKTRGQQVTLSCSPISGHRSVSWYQQTPGQGLQFLFEYFSETQRNKGNFPGRFSGRQFSNSRSEMNVSTLELGDSALYLCASSSGLAGGDSYEQYFGPGTRLTVT.

This chain uses TRBV7-9 with TRBJ2-7, with D perhaps matching TRBD2 (5 bases). V lost 0 bases to trimming and J lost 4 bases, with 10 bases between them. This CDR3 is built from 14 residues. Germline V gives CDR1 SEHNR, CDR2 FQNEAQ (reference sequence). The CDR3 sequence: CASSLAGVSYEQYF. CDR3 in DNA: TGTGCCAGCAGCTTAGCGGGAGTGAGTTACGAGCAGTACTTC. Supplemented by reference TRBV7-9 and TRBJ2-7, the full variable domain reads DTGVSQNPRHKITKRGQNVTFRCDPISEHNRLYWYRQTLGQGPEFLTYFQNEAQLEKSRLLSDRFSAERPKGSFSTLEIQRTEQGDSAMYLCASSLAGVSYEQYFGPGTRLTVT.

The rearrangement joins TRBV24-1 to TRBJ2-2; 7 nucleotides align to TRBD1. This CDR3 has 16 amino acids. In germline, CDR1 is KGHDR, CDR2 SFDVKD. V lost 4 bases to trimming and J lost 1 base; unmatched junction nucleotides: 5. CDR3: CATSEQGIRNTGELFF. CDR3 in DNA: TGTGCCACCAGTGAACAGGGGATAAGGAACACCGGGGAGCTGTTTTTT.

V gene TRBV5-1 combines with J gene TRBJ2-5; D might be TRBD1 (6 bases). Germline V gives CDR1 SGHRS, CDR2 YFSETQ. The germline V and J ends were trimmed by 1 base and 0 bases, with 10 bases remaining between them. The CDR3 consists of 15 residues. The CDR3 region is CASSLSGTNQETQYF. DNA for the CDR3: TGCGCCAGCAGCTTGTCCGGGACAAACCAAGAGACCCAGTACTTC.

By proportion, this clone is medium-sized. This same CDR3 is encoded by further DNA sequences in the sample. This chain uses TRBV11-3 with TRBJ2-2; possible D gene TRBD2, 5 bases. Trimming shortened V by 4 bases and J by 6 bases, and 12 bases separated the two germline ends. CDR3 length: 14 amino acids. Germline CDR1 reads SGHNT; CDR2 reads YENEEA. CDR3 nucleotides: TGTGCCAGCAGCTCGAGCCGACTATCCGGGGAGCTGTTTTTT. Its translation: CASSSSRLSGELFF. Using reference TRBV11-3 and TRBJ2-2 for the parts outside the CDR3, the full variable domain is EAGVVQSPRYKIIEKKQPVAFWCNPISGHNTLYWYLQNLGQGPELLIRYENEEAVDDSQLPKDRFSAERLKGVDSTLKIQPAELGDSAVYLCASSSSRLSGELFFGEGSRLTVL.

This clone came up once. The V and J genes are TRBV30 and TRBJ2-1; 8 bases align to TRBD2. J lost 5 bases, V lost 5 bases, and 11 bases had no gene match. This CDR3 region has 15 residues. Germline V gene data show CDR1 as GTSNPN and CDR2 as SVGIG (reference sequence). CDR3 in DNA: TGTGCCTGGGAGCAGTTAGCGGGAATAAACAATGAGCAGTTCTTC. Translated: CAWEQLAGINNEQFF.

This CDR3 reads CASSQTSASYEQYF. The CDR3 DNA is TGTGCCAGCAGCCAGACTAGCGCTTCCTACGAGCAGTACTTC. This chain uses TRBV5-4 with TRBJ2-7; 8 nucleotides agree with TRBD2. The trim removed 4 bases at V and 1 base at J, leaving 4 bases unmatched. CDR1 is SGHNT, CDR2 YYREEE, per germline (reference sequence). This CDR3 comprises 14 residues. Together with reference TRBV5-4 and TRBJ2-7, the CDR3 gives the full variable domain: ETGVTQSPTHLIKTRGQQVTLRCSSQSGHNTVSWYQQALGQGPQFIFQYYREEENGRGNFPPRFSGLQFPNYSSELNVNALELDDSALYLCASSQTSASYEQYFGPGTRLTVT.